This T cell receptor beta chain was sequenced for a study of T cell changes during pregnancy in multiple sclerosis. Method: immunoSEQ multiplex PCR; TCRdb's copy keeps in-frame clones and lacks some. The sample lists approximately 87,000 clones, just over 90% occurring once. The CDR3 loop spans 13 amino acids. Germline V gene data show CDR1 as MGHDK and CDR2 as SYGVNS. Trimming took 8 bases from V and 3 from J, leaving 13 bases between them. This TCR derives from a female donor with multiple sclerosis, enrolled in a pregnancy study. The gene calls are TRBV25-1 and TRBJ1-2; D is undetermined. The material was CD4+ T cells from peripheral blood mononuclear cells, obtained in the second trimester of pregnancy. Here the CDR3 DNA reads TGTGCCAGCCCTGCGGGCCGGTACTATGGCTACACCTTC. Translating gives CASPAGRYYGYTF.